This T cell receptor (beta chain) was retrieved from a study of OX40 agonist ivuxolimab in advanced cancers. Sequenced by immunoSEQ multiplex PCR; TCRdb stores in-frame clones only, minus some. Of about 80,000 clones listed, around 86% are singletons. This clone was counted a few times. What it binds is unknown. Patients were ruled out by autoimmune disease history or systemic immunosuppression. The CDR3 loop spans 13 amino acids. V lost 5 bases to trimming and J lost 6 bases; unmatched junction nucleotides: 6. Germline V gene data show CDR1 as KGHSH and CDR2 as LQKENI. Study-wide findings and caveats: Among T cells, CD8+ cells averaged more expanded clones than CD4+ cells.

The origin of this receptor is an adult with an advanced solid tumor such as melanoma, head and neck, liver or kidney cancer. The chain has TRBV18 and TRBJ1-1; 7 bases map to TRBD1. Here the sequenced sample was CD4+ or CD8+ T cells sorted from blood, taken in a trial of the OX40 agonist ivuxolimab. DNA of the CDR3: TGTGCCAGCTCAACCGACAGGGAAGCTGAAGCTTTCTTT. This codes for CASSTDREAEAFF.